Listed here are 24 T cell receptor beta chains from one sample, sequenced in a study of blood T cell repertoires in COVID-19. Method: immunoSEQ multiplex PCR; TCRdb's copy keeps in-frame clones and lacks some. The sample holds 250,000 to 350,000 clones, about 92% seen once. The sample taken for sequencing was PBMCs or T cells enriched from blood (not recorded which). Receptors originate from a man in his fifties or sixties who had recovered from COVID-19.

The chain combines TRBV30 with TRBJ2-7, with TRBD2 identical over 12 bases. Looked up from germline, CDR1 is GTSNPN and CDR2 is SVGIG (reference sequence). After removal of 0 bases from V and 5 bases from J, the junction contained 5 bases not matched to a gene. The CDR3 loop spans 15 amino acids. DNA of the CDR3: TGTGCCTGGAGTGTAAGGCTAGCGGGAGGGGACGAGCAGTACTTC. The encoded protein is CAWSVRLAGGDEQYF.

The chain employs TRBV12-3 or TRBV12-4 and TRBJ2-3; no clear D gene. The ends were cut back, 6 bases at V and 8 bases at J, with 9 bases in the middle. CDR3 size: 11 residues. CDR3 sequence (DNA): TGTGCCAGCAGGCAATCGAGTACGCAGTATTTT. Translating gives CASRQSSTQYF.

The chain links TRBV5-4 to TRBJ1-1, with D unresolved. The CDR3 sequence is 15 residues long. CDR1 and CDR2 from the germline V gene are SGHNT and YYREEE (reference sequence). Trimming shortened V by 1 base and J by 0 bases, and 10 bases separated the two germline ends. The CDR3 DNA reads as TGTGCCAGCAGCTTGCTAACGGGGATGAACACTGAAGCTTTCTTT. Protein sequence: CASSLLTGMNTEAFF.

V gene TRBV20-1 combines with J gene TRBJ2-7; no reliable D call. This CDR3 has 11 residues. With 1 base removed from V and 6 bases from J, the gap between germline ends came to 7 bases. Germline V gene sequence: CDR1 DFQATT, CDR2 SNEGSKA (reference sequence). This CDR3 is CSARVESEQYF. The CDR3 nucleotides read TGCAGTGCTAGAGTGGAGAGCGAGCAGTACTTC.

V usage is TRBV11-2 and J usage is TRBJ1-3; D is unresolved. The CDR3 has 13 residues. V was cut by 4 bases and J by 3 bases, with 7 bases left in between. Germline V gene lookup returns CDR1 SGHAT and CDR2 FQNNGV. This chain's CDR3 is CASSSSYGNTIYF. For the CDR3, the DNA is TGTGCCAGCAGCTCCTCGTATGGAAACACCATATATTTT.

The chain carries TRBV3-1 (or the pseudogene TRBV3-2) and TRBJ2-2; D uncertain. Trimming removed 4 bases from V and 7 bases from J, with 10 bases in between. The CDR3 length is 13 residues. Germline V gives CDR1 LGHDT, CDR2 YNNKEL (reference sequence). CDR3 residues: CASSLARLGELFF. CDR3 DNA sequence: TGTGCCAGCAGCCTCGCGCGACTCGGGGAGCTGTTTTTT.

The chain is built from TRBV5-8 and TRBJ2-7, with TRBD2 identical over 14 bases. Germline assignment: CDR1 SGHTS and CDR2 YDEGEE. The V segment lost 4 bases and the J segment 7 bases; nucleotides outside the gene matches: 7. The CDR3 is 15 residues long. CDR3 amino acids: CASSEGTSGSQEQYF. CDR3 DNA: TGTGCCAGCAGCGAAGGGACTAGCGGGAGTCAGGAGCAGTACTTC.

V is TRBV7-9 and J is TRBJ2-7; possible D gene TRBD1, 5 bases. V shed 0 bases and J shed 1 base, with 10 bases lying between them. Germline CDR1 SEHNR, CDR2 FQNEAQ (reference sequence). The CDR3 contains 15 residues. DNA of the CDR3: TGTGCCAGCAGCTTAGCGTTTGGGGCATCCTACGAGCAGTACTTC. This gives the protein CASSLAFGASYEQYF. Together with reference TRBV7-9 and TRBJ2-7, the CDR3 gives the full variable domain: DTGVSQNPRHKITKRGQNVTFRCDPISEHNRLYWYRQTLGQGPEFLTYFQNEAQLEKSRLLSDRFSAERPKGSFSTLEIQRTEQGDSAMYLCASSLAFGASYEQYFGPGTRLTVT.

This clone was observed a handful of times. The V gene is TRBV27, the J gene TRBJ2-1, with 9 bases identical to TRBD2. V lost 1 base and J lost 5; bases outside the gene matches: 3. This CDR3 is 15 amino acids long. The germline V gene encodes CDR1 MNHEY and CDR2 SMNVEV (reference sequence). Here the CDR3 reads CASSLWLAGHNEQFF. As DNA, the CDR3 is TGTGCCAGCAGTTTATGGCTAGCGGGACACAATGAGCAGTTCTTC.

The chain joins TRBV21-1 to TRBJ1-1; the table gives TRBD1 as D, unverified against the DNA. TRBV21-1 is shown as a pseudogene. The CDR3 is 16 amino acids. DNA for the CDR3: TGTGCCAGCAGCGAAACCGGGACAGGGAAGCACACTGAAGCTTTCTTT. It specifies CASSETGTGKHTEAFF.

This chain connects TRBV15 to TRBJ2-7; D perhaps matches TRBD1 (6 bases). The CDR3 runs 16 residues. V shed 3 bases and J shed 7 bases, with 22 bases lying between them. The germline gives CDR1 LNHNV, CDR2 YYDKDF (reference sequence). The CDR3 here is CATSRANRAFADEQYF. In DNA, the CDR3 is TGTGCCACCAGCAGGGCGAACAGGGCGTTCGCGGATGAGCAGTACTTC.

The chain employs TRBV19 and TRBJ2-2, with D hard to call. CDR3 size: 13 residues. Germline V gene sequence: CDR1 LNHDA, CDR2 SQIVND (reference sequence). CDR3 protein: CAMAEVNTGELFF. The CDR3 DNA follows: TGTGCAATGGCCGAGGTTAACACCGGGGAGCTGTTTTTT.

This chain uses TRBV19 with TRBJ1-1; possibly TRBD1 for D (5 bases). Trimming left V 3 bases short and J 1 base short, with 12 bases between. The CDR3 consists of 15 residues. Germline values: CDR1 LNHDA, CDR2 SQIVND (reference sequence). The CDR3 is CASSIWGGANTEAFF. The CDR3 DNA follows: TGTGCCAGTAGTATTTGGGGGGGTGCGAACACTGAAGCTTTCTTT.

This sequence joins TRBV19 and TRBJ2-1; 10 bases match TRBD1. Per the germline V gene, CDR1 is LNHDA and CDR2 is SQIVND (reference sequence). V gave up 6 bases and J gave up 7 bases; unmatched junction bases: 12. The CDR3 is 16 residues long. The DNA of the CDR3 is TGTGCCAGTAGGACCGACCGGGACAGGGGAAGGAATGAGCAGTTCTTC. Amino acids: CASRTDRDRGRNEQFF.

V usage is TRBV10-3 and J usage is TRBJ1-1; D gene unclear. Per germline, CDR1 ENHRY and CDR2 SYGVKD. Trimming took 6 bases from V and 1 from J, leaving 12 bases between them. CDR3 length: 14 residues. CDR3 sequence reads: CAISGGRQNTEAFF. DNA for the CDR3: TGTGCCATCAGCGGAGGTCGACAGAACACTGAAGCTTTCTTT.

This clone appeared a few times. CDR3 region: CASSVPGQRNSPLHF. CDR3 bases: TGTGCCAGCAGTGTTCCGGGACAGCGGAATTCACCCCTCCACTTT. This rearrangement joins TRBV6-4 to TRBJ1-6; 7 bases match TRBD1. The CDR3 is made up of 15 amino acids. Germline assignment: CDR1 MRHNA and CDR2 SNTAGT. V dropped 4 bases and J dropped 7; count of bases not matched to a gene: 7.

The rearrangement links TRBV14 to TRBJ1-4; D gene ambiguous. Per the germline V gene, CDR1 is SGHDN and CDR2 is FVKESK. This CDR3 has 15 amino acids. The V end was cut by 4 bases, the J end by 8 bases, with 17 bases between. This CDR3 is CASSLGEGWGEKLFF. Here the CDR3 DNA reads TGTGCCAGCAGCCTGGGAGAGGGATGGGGAGAAAAACTGTTTTTT.

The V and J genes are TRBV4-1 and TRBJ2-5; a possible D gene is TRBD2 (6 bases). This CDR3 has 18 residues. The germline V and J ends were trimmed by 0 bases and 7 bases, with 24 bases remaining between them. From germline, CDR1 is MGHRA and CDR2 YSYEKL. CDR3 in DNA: TGCGCCAGCAGCCAAGAGATTGCGGGACTGAGTCTTCGTGGGACCCAGTACTTC. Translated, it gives CASSQEIAGLSLRGTQYF.

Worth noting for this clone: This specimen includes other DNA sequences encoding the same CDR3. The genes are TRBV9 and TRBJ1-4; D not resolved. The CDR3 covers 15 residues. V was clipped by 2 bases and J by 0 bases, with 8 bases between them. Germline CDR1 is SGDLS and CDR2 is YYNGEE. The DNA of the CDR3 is TGTGCCAGCAGCGTCGCGGGCGCAACTAATGAAAAACTGTTTTTT. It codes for CASSVAGATNEKLFF.

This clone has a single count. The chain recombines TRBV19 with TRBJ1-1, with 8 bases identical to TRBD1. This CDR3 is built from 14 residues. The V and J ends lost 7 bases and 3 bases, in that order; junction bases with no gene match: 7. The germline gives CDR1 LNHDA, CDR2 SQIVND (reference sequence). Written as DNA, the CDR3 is TGTGCCAGTACCCGACAGGGGTGGGACACTGAAGCTTTCTTT. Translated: CASTRQGWDTEAFF.

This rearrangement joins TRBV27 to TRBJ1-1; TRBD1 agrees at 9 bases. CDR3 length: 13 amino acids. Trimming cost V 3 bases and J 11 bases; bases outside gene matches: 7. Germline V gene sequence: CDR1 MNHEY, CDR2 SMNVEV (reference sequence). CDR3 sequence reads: CASSLSTGGNAFF. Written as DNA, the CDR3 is TGTGCCAGCAGTTTGTCGACAGGGGGTAACGCTTTCTTT.

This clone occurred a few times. The CDR3, as DNA: TGTGCCAGCAGTTGGGAGAGCTCTGGGGCCAACGTCCTGACTTTC. It specifies CASSWESSGANVLTF. The chain employs TRBV6-5 and TRBJ2-6; D possibly corresponds to TRBD2 (5 bases). Germline V gene lookup returns CDR1 MNHEY and CDR2 SVGAGI. This CDR3 spans 15 amino acids. Trimming took off 4 bases at V and 0 bases at J, with 7 bases between the two ends.

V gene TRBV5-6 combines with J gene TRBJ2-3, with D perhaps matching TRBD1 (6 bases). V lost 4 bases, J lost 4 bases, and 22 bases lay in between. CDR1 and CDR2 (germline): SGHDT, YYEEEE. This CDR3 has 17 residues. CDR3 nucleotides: TGTGCCAGCAGCCCGAGACCGGGACAAAGACTCTCAGATACGCAGTATTTT. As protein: CASSPRPGQRLSDTQYF.

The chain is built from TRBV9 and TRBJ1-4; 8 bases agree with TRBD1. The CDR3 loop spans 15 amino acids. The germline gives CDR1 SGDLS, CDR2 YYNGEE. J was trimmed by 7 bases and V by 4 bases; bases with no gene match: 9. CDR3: CASSFAGGMGEKLFF. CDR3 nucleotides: TGTGCCAGCAGCTTCGCAGGGGGCATGGGTGAAAAACTGTTTTTT.